This T cell receptor beta chain stems from a study of blood T cells in healthy people across ages. Broader study findings: Any conclusive comparison of naive versus antigen-experienced cells was prevented by using unsorted PBMCs.

A second about 7 to 12 cycle PCR used barcoded and J-beta primers. Each cDNA molecule, via a template-switch adaptor with 12 random nucleotides, was tagged. TCRdb re-called the 5' RACE reads through MiXCR, storing one row per CDR3 protein. The repertoire includes roughly 1.5 million distinct CDR3 sequences, roughly two fifths of them detected once, and under 5% sits in the top ten. The CDR3 extends over 15 amino acids. CDR1 and CDR2 (germline): WSHSY, SAAADI. V was cut by 2 bases and J by 8 bases, with 15 bases left in between. There are a few counts of this clonotype. The antigen remains undetermined.

Sequenced material: blood. This sequence originates from a woman aged 18-29 years in good health. The V call is TRBV10-2, the J call TRBJ1-4; D possibly corresponds to TRBD1 (6 bases). The CDR3 sequence is CASSEAGTLREKLFF. The CDR3 DNA is TGCGCCAGCAGTGAGGCCGGGACACTTCGCGAAAAACTGTTTTTT.